This T cell receptor (beta chain) was captured by sequencing in a study of regulatory T cells in long-lasting Graves disease. Time point meaning: newly diagnosed GD, antithyroid drugs for less than 3 months. From RNA extracted from PBMCs, the TCR library was made. Researchers made TCR beta libraries by using iRepertoire HTBI primers and running Arm-PCR on CDR3 regions. TCRdb re-derived calls from the multiplex PCR reads in MiXCR, one entry per CDR3 protein. This table holds roughly 500,000 distinct CDR3 sequences, roughly 13% found once. This clonotype was seen ten or more times. Its antigen is still unknown. The CDR3 loop spans 13 amino acids. The ends lost 3 bases at V and 5 bases at J; junction bases unmatched: 4. Study-wide results and caveats: Rather than thyroid tissue, only peripheral blood underwent study.

This same sample was also part of a study on T cells in Graves' hyperthyroidism and ophthalmopathy. That paper states: Across 18 months, stable Graves' hyperthyroidism was marked by no progression to ophthalmopathy. HTBI primers drove first-round RT-PCR of the TCR CDR3.

Sequences were derived from peripheral blood mononuclear cells (PBMCs), sampled at new diagnosis, from a patient treated with antithyroid drugs. J is TRBJ2-7 and V is TRBV12-3 or TRBV12-4; 7 bases are shared with TRBD1. The receptor comes from a man aged 25 to 40 with Graves disease. The CDR3 DNA sequence: TGTGCCAGCAGTTTGGGACAGCTCGACGAGCAGTACTTC. Residues: CASSLGQLDEQYF.